These T cell receptor beta chains were read from a single sample in a study of control samples from healthy donors and cancer patients. Only in-frame clones appear in the TCRdb table, and some are missing; sequencing was by immunoSEQ multiplex PCR. The data hold around 58,000 clones, with about 96% observed a single time. The sequenced material came from blood. The receptors originated from a woman younger than 30 in good health. Each CDR3 is given with its conserved first and last residue. A D gene is named only where the DNA matches it firmly. The size of a clone is reported for some rows only, either as once, few or many, or as a class for expanded clones.

d_call: NA
j_call: TRBJ2-3
v_call: TRBV9
clone_size: NA
cdr3_nt: TGTGCCAGCAGCGTAGGAGGTTCGGCCAGAGATACGCAGTATTTT
cdr3_aa: CASSVGGSARDTQYF

d_call: TRBD2
j_call: TRBJ2-5
v_call: TRBV28
clone_size: NA
cdr3_nt: TGTGCCAGCACAGGACTAGCCCTTCAAGAGACCCAGTACTTC
cdr3_aa: CASTGLALQETQYF

d_call: TRBD1
j_call: TRBJ2-6
v_call: TRBV27
clone_size: NA
cdr3_nt: TGTGCCAGCAGTTTATTCTCGGGACAGGGTTCTGGGGCCAACGTCCTGACTTTC
cdr3_aa: CASSLFSGQGSGANVLTF

d_call: TRBD1
j_call: TRBJ2-7
v_call: TRBV5-1
clone_size: NA
cdr3_nt: TGCGCCAGCAGCTTGGCCTCAGTCGGACAGGGGTATTACGAGCAGTACTTC
cdr3_aa: CASSLASVGQGYYEQYF

d_call: TRBD1
j_call: TRBJ2-2
v_call: TRBV6-5
clone_size: NA
cdr3_nt: TGTGCCAGCAGTTTTCGGACAGGGGGAAACACCGGGGAGCTGTTTTTT
cdr3_aa: CASSFRTGGNTGELFF

d_call: NA
j_call: TRBJ2-7
v_call: TRBV7-9
clone_size: NA
cdr3_nt: TGTGCCAGCAATAAGGGAATCTACGAGCAGTACTTC
cdr3_aa: CASNKGIYEQYF

d_call: NA
j_call: TRBJ1-6
v_call: TRBV16
clone_size: NA
cdr3_nt: TGTGCCAGCAGCTACCAAACTAATTCACCCCTCCACTTT
cdr3_aa: CASSYQTNSPLHF

d_call: NA
j_call: TRBJ2-7
v_call: TRBV5-4
clone_size: NA
cdr3_nt: TGTGCCAGCAGCTTAGGCCCAACCATACGCTACGAGCAGTACTTC
cdr3_aa: CASSLGPTIRYEQYF

d_call: NA
j_call: TRBJ1-2
v_call: TRBV15
clone_size: NA
cdr3_nt: TGTGCCACCAGCAGAGATATCGGAGGTGCTGGCTACACCTTC
cdr3_aa: CATSRDIGGAGYTF

d_call: TRBD1
j_call: TRBJ1-5
v_call: TRBV28
clone_size: NA
cdr3_nt: TGTGCCAGCAGGGCCGGGACAGCTAATCAGCCCCAGCATTTT
cdr3_aa: CASRAGTANQPQHF

d_call: NA
j_call: TRBJ2-3
v_call: TRBV28
clone_size: once
cdr3_nt: TGTGCCAGCAGTCGAACAGATACGCAGTATTTT
cdr3_aa: CASSRTDTQYF

d_call: NA
j_call: TRBJ1-2
v_call: TRBV12-3/TRBV12-4
clone_size: NA
cdr3_nt: TGTGCCAGCAGTTTAGGCGGGGGAGGCTACACCTTC
cdr3_aa: CASSLGGGGYTF

d_call: NA
j_call: TRBJ2-5
v_call: TRBV19
clone_size: NA
cdr3_nt: TGTGCCAGTAGTATAGGCTCCTCGGAGACCCAGTACTTC
cdr3_aa: CASSIGSSETQYF

d_call: TRBD2
j_call: TRBJ2-7
v_call: TRBV3-1/TRBV3-2
clone_size: NA
cdr3_nt: TGTGCCAGCAGCCAAGGACTAGCGTTCTACGAGCAGTACTTC
cdr3_aa: CASSQGLAFYEQYF

d_call: TRBD2
j_call: TRBJ2-7
v_call: TRBV19
clone_size: NA
cdr3_nt: TGTGCCAGTAGTATGGGGGGGAAGCAGTACTTC
cdr3_aa: CASSMGGKQYF

d_call: NA
j_call: TRBJ2-2
v_call: TRBV5-4
clone_size: NA
cdr3_nt: TGTGCCAGCAGCTTGGGACTAAACACCGGGGAGCTGTTTTTT
cdr3_aa: CASSLGLNTGELFF

d_call: TRBD2
j_call: TRBJ2-4
v_call: TRBV4-1
clone_size: NA
cdr3_nt: TGCGCCAGCAGCCAGCCTGCGGCGGGGGGTTCCAAAAACATTCAGTACTTC
cdr3_aa: CASSQPAAGGSKNIQYF

d_call: TRBD2
j_call: TRBJ2-5
v_call: TRBV4-2
clone_size: NA
cdr3_nt: TGTGCCAGCAGCCCTAGCGGGGGGACTCAAGAGACCCAGTACTTC
cdr3_aa: CASSPSGGTQETQYF

d_call: NA
j_call: TRBJ2-1
v_call: TRBV12-3/TRBV12-4
clone_size: once
cdr3_nt: TGTGCCAGCAGTTTTACAGGGAGGGATGAGCAGTTCTTC
cdr3_aa: CASSFTGRDEQFF

d_call: TRBD2
j_call: TRBJ2-2
v_call: TRBV7-2
clone_size: NA
cdr3_nt: TGTGCCAGCAGCTGGAACGGGGGGGAGGCCGGGGAGCTGTTTTTT
cdr3_aa: CASSWNGGEAGELFF

d_call: NA
j_call: TRBJ1-1
v_call: TRBV9
clone_size: NA
cdr3_nt: TGTGCCAGCAGCGATGGGTCCGTAGGCACTGAAGCTTTCTTT
cdr3_aa: CASSDGSVGTEAFF

d_call: TRBD2
j_call: TRBJ2-1
v_call: TRBV19
clone_size: NA
cdr3_nt: TGTGCCAGTAGTCCGACTAGCGGGGGGTACAATGAGCAGTTCTTC
cdr3_aa: CASSPTSGGYNEQFF

d_call: NA
j_call: TRBJ2-4
v_call: TRBV5-6
clone_size: NA
cdr3_nt: TGTGCCAGCAGCCTGAGAGGGGCCAAAAACATTCAGTACTTC
cdr3_aa: CASSLRGAKNIQYF

d_call: NA
j_call: TRBJ1-2
v_call: TRBV6-1
clone_size: NA
cdr3_nt: TGTGCCAGCAGTGAAGTGGGTGGCTACACCTTC
cdr3_aa: CASSEVGGYTF

d_call: NA
j_call: TRBJ2-3
v_call: TRBV5-1
clone_size: NA
cdr3_nt: TGCGCCAGCAGCTTGGGGGACACAGATACGCAGTATTTT
cdr3_aa: CASSLGDTDTQYF

d_call: NA
j_call: TRBJ2-4
v_call: TRBV11-2
clone_size: NA
cdr3_nt: TGTGCCAGCAGCTCTAGAGGGGTAGGGCTCATTCAGTACTTC
cdr3_aa: CASSSRGVGLIQYF

d_call: NA
j_call: TRBJ1-1
v_call: TRBV3-1/TRBV3-2
clone_size: NA
cdr3_nt: TGTGCCAGCAGCCAGGTTGGGACCGGCGAAGCTTTCTTT
cdr3_aa: CASSQVGTGEAFF

d_call: TRBD2
j_call: TRBJ2-7
v_call: TRBV10-2
clone_size: NA
cdr3_nt: TGCGCCAGCAACCCGGGAGGTAACGAGCAGTACTTC
cdr3_aa: CASNPGGNEQYF

d_call: TRBD1
j_call: TRBJ1-6
v_call: TRBV18
clone_size: NA
cdr3_nt: TGTGCCAGCTCACGAGGGGGCCGGTCACCCCTCCACTTT
cdr3_aa: CASSRGGRSPLHF

d_call: NA
j_call: TRBJ1-2
v_call: TRBV30
clone_size: NA
cdr3_nt: TGTGCCTGGAGTGCCCTTCCTACCTATGGCTACACCTTC
cdr3_aa: CAWSALPTYGYTF

d_call: NA
j_call: TRBJ1-4
v_call: TRBV19
clone_size: NA
cdr3_nt: TGTGCCAGTAGCTCCCAGCAGGGAGCGGGTGAAAAACTGTTTTTT
cdr3_aa: CASSSQQGAGEKLFF

d_call: TRBD1
j_call: TRBJ1-1
v_call: TRBV6-5
clone_size: NA
cdr3_nt: TGTGCCAGCAGTACCGGGACAGTTGGAGGCACTGAAGCTTTCTTT
cdr3_aa: CASSTGTVGGTEAFF